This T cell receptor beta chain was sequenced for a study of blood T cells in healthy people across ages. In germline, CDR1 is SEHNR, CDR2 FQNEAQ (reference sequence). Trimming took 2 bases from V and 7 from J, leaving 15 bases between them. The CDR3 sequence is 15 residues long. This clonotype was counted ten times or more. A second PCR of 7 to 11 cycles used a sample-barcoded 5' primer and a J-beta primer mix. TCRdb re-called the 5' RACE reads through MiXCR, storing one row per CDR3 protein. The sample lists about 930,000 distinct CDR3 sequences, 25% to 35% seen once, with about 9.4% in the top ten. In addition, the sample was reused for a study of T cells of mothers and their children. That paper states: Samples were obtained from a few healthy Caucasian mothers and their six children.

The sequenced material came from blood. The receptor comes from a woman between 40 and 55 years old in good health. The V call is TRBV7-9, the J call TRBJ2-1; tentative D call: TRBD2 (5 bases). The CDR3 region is CASSLQLVLQNEQFF. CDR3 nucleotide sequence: TGTGCCAGCAGCTTACAACTAGTCTTACAGAATGAGCAGTTCTTC.